This T cell receptor beta chain was sequenced in a study of CD8+CD57+ T cells in acquired aplastic anemia. Study findings and constraints: For CD8+ Simpson's diversity, patients and controls showed no significant difference. Patients and controls had in common 25 to 30 CD8+ CDR3 sequences.

The CDR3 is 13 amino acids. The V end lost 3 bases, the J end lost 4 bases, and 11 bases lay between the germline ends. Germline CDR1 DFQATT, CDR2 SNEGSKA (reference sequence). This clonotype was seen once. The antigen is not known. The template used for profiling TCR beta VDJ and CDR3 was genomic DNA. Each CDR3 protein gets one entry after TCRdb re-called the reads with MiXCR. The table lists tens of thousands of distinct CDR3 sequences, about half of them singletons. The sequencing sample was made of sorted CD4+, CD8+, or CD8+CD57+ T cells (not recorded which) from PBMCs. The origin of this receptor is a human donor in good health, serving as a control. This chain connects TRBV20-1 to TRBJ2-3, with D unresolved. CDR3 bases: TGCAGTGCTAGCGTAGGTGCCCCAGATACGCAGTATTTT. Amino acid sequence: CSASVGAPDTQYF.